This T cell receptor (beta chain) emerged from a study of T cell responses to AZD1222 COVID-19 vaccine. The study's findings and limits: Vaccine-associated CD4 TCRs spanned spike, dominant at 160-218 and 743-854. Researchers took repertoire samples only after the peak T cell response had come.

Regarding this clone: The antigen is undetermined.

Second-dose recipients at about 4 or about 12 weeks were treated as one pooled group. Profiled with immunoSEQ multiplex PCR; TCRdb holds only in-frame clones, not every one. The sample yields more than 80,000 clones, more than 85% seen once. The germline V gene has CDR1 MNHNY and CDR2 SVGAGI (reference sequence). V gave up 6 bases and J gave up 4 bases; unmatched junction bases: 13. This CDR3 spans 16 amino acids. The V call is TRBV6-6, the J call TRBJ1-2; TRBD1 agrees at 8 bases. The TCR was taken from an adult who received the AZD1222 COVID-19 vaccine. Sequencing was performed on peripheral blood, taken 28 days after the second AZD1222 dose. In DNA form, the CDR3 reads TGTGCCAGCAGCCCTGTGGATCTTGGGACAGGCTATGGCTACACCTTC. This sequence encodes CASSPVDLGTGYGYTF.